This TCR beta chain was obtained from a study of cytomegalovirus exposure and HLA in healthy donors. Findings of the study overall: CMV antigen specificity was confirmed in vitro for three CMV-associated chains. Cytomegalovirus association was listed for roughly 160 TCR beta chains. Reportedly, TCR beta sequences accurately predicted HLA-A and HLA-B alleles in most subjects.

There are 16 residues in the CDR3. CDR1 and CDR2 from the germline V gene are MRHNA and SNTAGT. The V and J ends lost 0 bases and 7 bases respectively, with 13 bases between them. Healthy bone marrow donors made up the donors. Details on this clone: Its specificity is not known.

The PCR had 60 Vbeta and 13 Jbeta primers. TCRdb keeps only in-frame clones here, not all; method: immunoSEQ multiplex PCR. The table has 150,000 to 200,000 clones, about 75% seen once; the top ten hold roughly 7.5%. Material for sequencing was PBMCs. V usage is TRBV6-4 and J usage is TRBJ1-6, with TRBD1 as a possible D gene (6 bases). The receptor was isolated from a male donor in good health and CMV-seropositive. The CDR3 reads CASSDSAGGMNSPLHF. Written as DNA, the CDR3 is TGTGCCAGCAGTGACTCGGCTGGGGGCATGAATTCACCCCTCCACTTT.